This T cell receptor (beta chain) was observed in a study of beta chain features in type 1 diabetes. Regarding the study as a whole: When Type 1 diabetes patients were examined, their TCRB CDR3s proved moderately but significantly shorter in all four CD4+ subsets.

The junction had 3 bases not matched to a gene; V was cut back by 10 bases and J by 3 bases. Per germline, CDR1 LGHNA and CDR2 YNFKEQ. CDR3 length equals 12 residues. This clone showed up just a few times. As yet, its antigen is unknown. The sequenced template was cDNA made from the entire isolated RNA. Here immunoSEQ multiplex PCR was the method, and the copy in TCRdb shows in-frame clones only, minus some. The sample includes approximately 250,000 clones, under 20% of them seen just once. The source of this sequence is a man in his thirties or forties with type 1 diabetes. This chain connects TRBV4-2 to TRBJ2-7, with 10 bases identical to TRBD1. The sequenced sample was naive CD4+ T cells from blood. The CDR3 region is CATRDRGYEQYF. The DNA for the CDR3 is TGTGCCACCCGGGACAGGGGCTACGAGCAGTACTTC.